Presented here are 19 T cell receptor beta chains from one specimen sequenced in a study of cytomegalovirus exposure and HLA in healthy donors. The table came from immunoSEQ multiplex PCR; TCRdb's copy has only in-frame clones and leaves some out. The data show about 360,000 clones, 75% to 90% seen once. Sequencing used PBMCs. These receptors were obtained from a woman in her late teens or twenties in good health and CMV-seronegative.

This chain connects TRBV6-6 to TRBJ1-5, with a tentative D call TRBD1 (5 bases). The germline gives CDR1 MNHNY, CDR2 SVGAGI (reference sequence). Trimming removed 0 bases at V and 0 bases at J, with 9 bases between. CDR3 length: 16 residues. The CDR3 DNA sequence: TGTGCCAGCAGTTACTCGATTACAGGTAGCAATCAGCCCCAGCATTTT. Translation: CASSYSITGSNQPQHF.

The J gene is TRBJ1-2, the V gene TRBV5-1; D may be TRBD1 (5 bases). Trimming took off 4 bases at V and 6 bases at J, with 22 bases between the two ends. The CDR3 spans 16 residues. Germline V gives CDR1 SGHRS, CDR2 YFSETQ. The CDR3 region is CASSPEGNKLRDGYTF. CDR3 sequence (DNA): TGCGCCAGCAGCCCGGAGGGGAACAAGCTCCGGGATGGCTACACCTTC. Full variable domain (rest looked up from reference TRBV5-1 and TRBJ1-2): KAGVTQTPRYLIKTRGQQVTLSCSPISGHRSVSWYQQTPGQGLQFLFEYFSETQRNKGNFPGRFSGRQFSNSRSEMNVSTLELGDSALYLCASSPEGNKLRDGYTFGSGTRLTVV.

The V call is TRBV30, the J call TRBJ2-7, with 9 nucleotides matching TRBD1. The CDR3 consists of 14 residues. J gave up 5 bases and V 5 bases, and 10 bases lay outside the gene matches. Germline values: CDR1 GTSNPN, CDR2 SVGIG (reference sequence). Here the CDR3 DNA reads TGTGCCTGGGCCGCCGGGACAGGGACGAACGAGCAGTACTTC. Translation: CAWAAGTGTNEQYF.

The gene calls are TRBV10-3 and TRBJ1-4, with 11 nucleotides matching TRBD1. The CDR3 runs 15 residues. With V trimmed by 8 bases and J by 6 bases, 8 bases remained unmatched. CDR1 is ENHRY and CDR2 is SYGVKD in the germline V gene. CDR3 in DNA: TGTGCCATCCCAACCCAGGGACAGGGGGATGAAAAACTGTTTTTT. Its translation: CAIPTQGQGDEKLFF.

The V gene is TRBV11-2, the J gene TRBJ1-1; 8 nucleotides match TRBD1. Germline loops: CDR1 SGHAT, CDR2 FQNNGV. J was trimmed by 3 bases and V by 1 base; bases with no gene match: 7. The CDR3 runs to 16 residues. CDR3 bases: TGTGCCAGCAGCTTAGCTTTCCAGGGGGCTTACACTGAAGCTTTCTTT. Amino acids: CASSLAFQGAYTEAFF.

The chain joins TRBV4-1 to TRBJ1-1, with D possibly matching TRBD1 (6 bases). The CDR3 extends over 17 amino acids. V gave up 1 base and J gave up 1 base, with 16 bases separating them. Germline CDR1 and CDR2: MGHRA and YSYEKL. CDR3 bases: TGCGCCAGCAGCCAAGCCCCGTTGGGGGCTTGGAACACTGAAGCTTTCTTT. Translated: CASSQAPLGAWNTEAFF.

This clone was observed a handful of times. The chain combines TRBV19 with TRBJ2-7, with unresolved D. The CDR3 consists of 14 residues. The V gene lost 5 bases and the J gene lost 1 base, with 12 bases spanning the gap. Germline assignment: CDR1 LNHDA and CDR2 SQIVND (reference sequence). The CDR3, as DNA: TGTGCCAGTAGTCTAACCTCGAGTTCCTACGAGCAGTACTTC. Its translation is CASSLTSSSYEQYF.

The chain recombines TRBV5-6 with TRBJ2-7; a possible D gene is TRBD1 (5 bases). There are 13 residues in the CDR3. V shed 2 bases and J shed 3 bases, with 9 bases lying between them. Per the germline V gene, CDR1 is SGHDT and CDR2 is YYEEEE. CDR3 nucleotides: TGTGCCAGCAGCTTTACTGACAGCTACGAGCAGTACTTC. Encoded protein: CASSFTDSYEQYF.

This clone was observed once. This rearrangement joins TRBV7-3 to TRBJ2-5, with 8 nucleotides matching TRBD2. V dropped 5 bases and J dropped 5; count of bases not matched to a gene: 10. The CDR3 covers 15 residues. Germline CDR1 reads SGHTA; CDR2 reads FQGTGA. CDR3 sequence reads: CASSPTSGSLETQYF. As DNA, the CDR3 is TGTGCCAGCAGCCCGACAAGCGGGAGTTTGGAGACCCAGTACTTC.

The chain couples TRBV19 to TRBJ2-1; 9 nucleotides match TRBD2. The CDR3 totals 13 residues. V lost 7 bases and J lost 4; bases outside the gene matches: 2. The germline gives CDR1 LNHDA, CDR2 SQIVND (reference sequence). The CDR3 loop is CASKTSGYNEQFF. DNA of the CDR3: TGTGCCAGTAAGACTAGCGGATACAATGAGCAGTTCTTC. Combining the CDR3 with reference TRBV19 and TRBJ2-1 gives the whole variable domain DGGITQSPKYLFRKEGQNVTLSCEQNLNHDAMYWYRQDPGQGLRLIYYSQIVNDFQKGDIAEGYSVSREKKESFPLTVTSAQKNPTAFYLCASKTSGYNEQFFGPGTRLTVL.

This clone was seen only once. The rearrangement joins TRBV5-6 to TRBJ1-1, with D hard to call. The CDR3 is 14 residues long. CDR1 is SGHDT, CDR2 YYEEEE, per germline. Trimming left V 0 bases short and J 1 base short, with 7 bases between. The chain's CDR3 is CASSLAQRNTEAFF. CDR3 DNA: TGTGCCAGCAGCTTGGCACAAAGGAACACTGAAGCTTTCTTT. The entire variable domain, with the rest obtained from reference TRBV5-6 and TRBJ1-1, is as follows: DAGVTQSPTHLIKTRGQQVTLRCSPKSGHDTVSWYQQALGQGPQFIFQYYEEEERQRGNFPDRFSGHQFPNYSSELNVNALLLGDSALYLCASSLAQRNTEAFFGQGTRLTVV.

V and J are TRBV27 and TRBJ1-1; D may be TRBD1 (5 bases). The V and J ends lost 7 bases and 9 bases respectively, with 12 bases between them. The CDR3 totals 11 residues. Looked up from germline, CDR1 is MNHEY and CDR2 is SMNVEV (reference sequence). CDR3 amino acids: CASTLGGKAFF. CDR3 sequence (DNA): TGTGCCAGCACCCTTGGGGGGAAAGCTTTCTTT.

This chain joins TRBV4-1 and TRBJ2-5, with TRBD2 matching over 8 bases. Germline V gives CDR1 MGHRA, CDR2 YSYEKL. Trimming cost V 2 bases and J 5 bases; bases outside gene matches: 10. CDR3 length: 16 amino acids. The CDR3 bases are TGCGCCAGCAGCCAAACTTCCGCGGGAGGAAGGGAGACCCAGTACTTC. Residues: CASSQTSAGGRETQYF.

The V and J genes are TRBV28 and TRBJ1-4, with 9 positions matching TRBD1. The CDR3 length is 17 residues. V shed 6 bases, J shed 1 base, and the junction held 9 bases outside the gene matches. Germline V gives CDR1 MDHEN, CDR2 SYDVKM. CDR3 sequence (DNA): TGTGCCAGCAGCCCCCTGGGACAGGGCTTAACTAATGAAAAACTGTTTTTT. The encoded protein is CASSPLGQGLTNEKLFF.

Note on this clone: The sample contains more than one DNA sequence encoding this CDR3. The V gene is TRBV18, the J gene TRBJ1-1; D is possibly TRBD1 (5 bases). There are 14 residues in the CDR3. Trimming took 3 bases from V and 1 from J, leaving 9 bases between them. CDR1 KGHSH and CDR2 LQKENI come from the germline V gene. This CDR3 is CASSPQGGNTEAFF. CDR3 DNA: TGTGCCAGCTCACCCCAGGGAGGGAACACTGAAGCTTTCTTT.

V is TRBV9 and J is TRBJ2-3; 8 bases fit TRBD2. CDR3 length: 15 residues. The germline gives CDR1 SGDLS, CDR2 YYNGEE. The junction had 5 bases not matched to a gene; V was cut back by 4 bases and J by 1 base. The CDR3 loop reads CASSPGGARTDTQYF. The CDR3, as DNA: TGTGCCAGCAGCCCGGGAGGGGCGCGCACAGATACGCAGTATTTT.

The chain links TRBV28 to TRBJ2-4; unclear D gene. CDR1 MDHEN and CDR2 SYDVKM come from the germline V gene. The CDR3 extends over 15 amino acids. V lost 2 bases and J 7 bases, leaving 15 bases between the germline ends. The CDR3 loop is CASSLKGAHGNIQYF. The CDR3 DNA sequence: TGTGCCAGCAGTTTAAAAGGAGCTCACGGCAACATTCAGTACTTC.

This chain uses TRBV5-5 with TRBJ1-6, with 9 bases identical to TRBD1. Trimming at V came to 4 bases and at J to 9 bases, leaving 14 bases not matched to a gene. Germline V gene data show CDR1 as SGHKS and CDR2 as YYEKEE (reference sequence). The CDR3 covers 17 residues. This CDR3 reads CASSPLKGTGSGSPLHF. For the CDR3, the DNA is TGTGCCAGCAGCCCGCTTAAGGGGACAGGGTCGGGTTCACCCCTCCACTTT.

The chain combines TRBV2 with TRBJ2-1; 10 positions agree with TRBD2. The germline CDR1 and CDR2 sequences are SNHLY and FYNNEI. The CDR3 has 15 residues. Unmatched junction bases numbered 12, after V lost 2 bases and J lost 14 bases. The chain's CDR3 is CASSEPGLATAFEFF. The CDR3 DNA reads TGTGCCAGCAGTGAACCGGGACTAGCGACCGCCTTTGAGTTCTTC.